This T cell receptor (beta chain) is from a study of post-analysis software for immune sequencing data. Study background: Progressive-relapsing, secondary progressive and relapsing-remitting multiple sclerosis were among the disease courses included.

Presence of unique molecular identifiers characterized the TCR beta cDNA libraries. Using its own MiXCR run on the PCR reads, TCRdb lists one record per CDR3 protein. Altogether around 400,000 distinct CDR3 sequences are present, approximately 38% being singletons, with the ten largest covering about 8%. J gave up 9 bases and V 4 bases, and 10 bases lay outside the gene matches. The CDR3 runs to 15 residues. Germline CDR1 and CDR2: MDHEN and SYDVKM. General observations from the study: There was significantly lower normalized Chao1 diversity in multiple sclerosis patients than in controls. Clustering by F measure revealed strong co-clustering among samples prepared together in one batch. Roughly five TRBV segments appeared more often in patients than in controls, and TRBV5-6, TRBV5-1 and TRBV20-1 were among these.

To note about this clonotype: Antigen specificity is unknown.

This clonotype was obtained from a girl aged 2 to 10 with multiple sclerosis. V gene TRBV28 combines with J gene TRBJ2-1; TRBD1 agrees at 9 bases. The sample consisted of blood. CDR3 coding DNA: TGTGCCAGCAGTTCACCCGGGACAGGGTTTGGTGAGCAGTTCTTC. Translating gives CASSSPGTGFGEQFF.